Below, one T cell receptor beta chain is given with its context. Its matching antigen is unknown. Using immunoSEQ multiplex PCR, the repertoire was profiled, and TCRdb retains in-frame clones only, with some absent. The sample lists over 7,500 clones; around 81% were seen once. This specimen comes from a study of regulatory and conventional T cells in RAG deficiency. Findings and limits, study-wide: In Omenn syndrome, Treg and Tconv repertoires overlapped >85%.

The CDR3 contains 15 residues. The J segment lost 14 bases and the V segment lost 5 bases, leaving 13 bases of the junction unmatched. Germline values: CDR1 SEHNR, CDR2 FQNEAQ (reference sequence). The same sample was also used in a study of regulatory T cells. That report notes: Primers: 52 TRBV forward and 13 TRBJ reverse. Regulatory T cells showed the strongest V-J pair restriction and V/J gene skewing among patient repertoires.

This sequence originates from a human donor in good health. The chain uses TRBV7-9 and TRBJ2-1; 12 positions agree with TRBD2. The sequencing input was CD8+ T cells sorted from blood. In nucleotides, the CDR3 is TGTGCCAGCAGCGGAGTTGGACTAGCGGGGCCCCCGGAGTTCTTC. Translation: CASSGVGLAGPPEFF.